Listed here are 31 T cell receptor beta chains from one sample, sequenced in a study of blood T cell repertoires in COVID-19. Assay used: immunoSEQ multiplex PCR; TCRdb lists only in-frame clones, some missing. In the table there are 100,000 or so clones, 80% to 90% of which are singletons. Sequencing used peripheral blood. The source of these receptors is a man between 40 and 49 years old with active or convalescent COVID-19.

The CDR3 nucleotides read TGCGCCAGCAGCCAAGAATTAGCTACAATCGATACGCAGTATTTT. Protein product: CASSQELATIDTQYF. The gene calls are TRBV4-1 and TRBJ2-3; no clear D gene. With 0 bases removed from V and 6 bases from J, the gap between germline ends came to 13 bases. This CDR3 contains 15 residues. Germline CDR1 is MGHRA and CDR2 is YSYEKL.

The chain is built from TRBV7-9 and TRBJ1-5; no clear D. The V and J ends lost 1 base and 7 bases respectively, with 8 bases between them. Germline CDR1 reads SEHNR; CDR2 reads FQNEAQ (reference sequence). The CDR3 contains 13 residues. The DNA of the CDR3 is TGTGCCAGCAGCTTAGGGGCGGGGCAGCCCCAGCATTTT. Its translation: CASSLGAGQPQHF.

This chain joins TRBV19 and TRBJ2-1; 9 nucleotides agree with TRBD2. Per the germline V gene, CDR1 is LNHDA and CDR2 is SQIVND (reference sequence). CDR3 length: 14 amino acids. V dropped 7 bases and J dropped 5; count of bases not matched to a gene: 6. CDR3 residues: CASMAGGPHNEQFF. The CDR3, as DNA: TGTGCCAGTATGGCGGGGGGGCCTCACAATGAGCAGTTCTTC.

This chain uses TRBV24-1 with TRBJ2-7; D might be TRBD1 (6 bases). V shed 4 bases and J shed 0 bases, with 15 bases lying between them. The germline V gene has CDR1 KGHDR and CDR2 SFDVKD. The CDR3 sequence is 16 residues long. In DNA, the CDR3 is TGTGCCACCAGTGACTCAGGACAGCTTTTCTCCTACGAGCAGTACTTC. Amino acid sequence: CATSDSGQLFSYEQYF.

V is TRBV6-2 or TRBV6-3 and J is TRBJ1-2; D remains ambiguous. The V end was cut by 1 base, the J end by 8 bases, with 14 bases between. This CDR3 is 14 amino acids long. Germline assignment: CDR1 MNHEY and CDR2 SVGEGT. The CDR3 region is CASSYLGQEDGYTF. DNA of the CDR3: TGTGCCAGCAGTTACTTAGGCCAGGAGGACGGCTACACCTTC.

This chain uses TRBV19 with TRBJ1-5; 8 bases match TRBD1. After removal of 7 bases from V and 0 bases from J, the junction contained 11 bases not matched to a gene. CDR1 is LNHDA, CDR2 SQIVND, per germline (reference sequence). The CDR3 has 17 residues. As DNA, the CDR3 is TGTGCCAGTACGAGGACAGGGTGGGGGTCTAGCAATCAGCCCCAGCATTTT. Amino acids: CASTRTGWGSSNQPQHF.

The J gene is TRBJ2-5, the V gene TRBV18, with 7 positions matching TRBD1. The V gene's germline CDR1 is KGHSH and CDR2 LQKENI. CDR3 size: 13 residues. With V trimmed by 3 bases and J by 4 bases, 2 bases remained unmatched. The CDR3 coding sequence is TGTGCCAGCTCACCCGGGACAGTAGAGACCCAGTACTTC. Translation: CASSPGTVETQYF.

V and J are TRBV11-2 and TRBJ1-5, with a possible D match to TRBD1 (5 bases). This CDR3 region has 13 residues. V lost 0 bases and J lost 7, with 7 bases in between. Germline loops: CDR1 SGHAT, CDR2 FQNNGV. The chain's CDR3 is CASSLEGGQPQHF. The CDR3 DNA follows: TGTGCCAGCAGCTTAGAGGGGGGACAGCCCCAGCATTTT.

This clone was found a few times. J is TRBJ1-3 and V is TRBV5-1; unclear D gene. The V end lost 5 bases, the J end lost 4 bases, and 13 bases lay between the germline ends. This CDR3 contains 14 residues. From germline, CDR1 is SGHRS and CDR2 YFSETQ. DNA of the CDR3: TGCGCCAGCAGGGGTGCGGGTTCAGGAAACACCATATATTTT. Its translation is CASRGAGSGNTIYF.

The genes are TRBV19 and TRBJ2-1; maybe TRBD1 (5 bases). Germline lookup yields CDR1 LNHDA and CDR2 SQIVND (reference sequence). Trimming took 6 bases from V and 2 from J, leaving 11 bases between them. The CDR3 extends over 14 amino acids. Here the CDR3 reads CASSQGDTYNEQFF. Written as DNA, the CDR3 is TGTGCCAGTAGCCAGGGTGATACCTACAATGAGCAGTTCTTC. Full variable domain (remainder filled in from reference TRBV19 and TRBJ2-1): DGGITQSPKYLFRKEGQNVTLSCEQNLNHDAMYWYRQDPGQGLRLIYYSQIVNDFQKGDIAEGYSVSREKKESFPLTVTSAQKNPTAFYLCASSQGDTYNEQFFGPGTRLTVL.

This rearrangement joins TRBV29-1 to TRBJ2-2; TRBD2 aligns across 7 bases. V dropped 3 bases and J dropped 3; count of bases not matched to a gene: 1. Germline V gene sequence: CDR1 SQVTM, CDR2 ANQGSEA. The length of the CDR3 is 13 residues. This CDR3 reads CSVDRGDTGELFF. CDR3 sequence (DNA): TGCAGCGTTGATCGGGGGGACACCGGGGAGCTGTTTTTT.

This chain connects TRBV3-1 (or the pseudogene TRBV3-2) to TRBJ1-1; 11 bases are a match to TRBD1. V gave up 4 bases and J gave up 4 bases; unmatched junction bases: 2. The CDR3 runs 14 residues. Per the germline V gene, CDR1 is LGHDT and CDR2 is YNNKEL (reference sequence). CDR3 bases: TGTGCCAGCAGCCCCGGGACAGGGGGCACTGAAGCTTTCTTT. Protein product: CASSPGTGGTEAFF.

This chain's CDR3 is CATSDWASTDTQYF. The CDR3 nucleotides are TGTGCCACCAGTGATTGGGCCTCAACAGATACGCAGTATTTT. V gene TRBV24-1 combines with J gene TRBJ2-3; unclear D gene. From germline, CDR1 is KGHDR and CDR2 SFDVKD. The CDR3 is 14 amino acids. Deletions cut 2 bases from V and 3 bases from J, with 8 bases between.

V gene TRBV19 combines with J gene TRBJ1-3, with 8 bases matching TRBD1. The germline V gene has CDR1 LNHDA and CDR2 SQIVND (reference sequence). V lost 7 bases, J lost 3 bases, and 11 bases stayed unmatched. The CDR3 runs 16 residues. CDR3 amino acids: CASIPPLGTGGNTIYF. CDR3 coding DNA: TGTGCCAGTATCCCCCCCCTCGGGACAGGTGGAAACACCATATATTTT. Full variable domain (missing parts from reference TRBV19 and TRBJ1-3): DGGITQSPKYLFRKEGQNVTLSCEQNLNHDAMYWYRQDPGQGLRLIYYSQIVNDFQKGDIAEGYSVSREKKESFPLTVTSAQKNPTAFYLCASIPPLGTGGNTIYFGEGSWLTVV.

The V call is TRBV12-3 or TRBV12-4, the J call TRBJ1-2, with TRBD1 matching 7 bases. CDR3 length equals 12 residues. Unmatched junction bases numbered 3, after V lost 6 bases and J lost 5 bases. This chain's CDR3 is CASSGQAYGYTF. The CDR3 nucleotides read TGTGCCAGCAGCGGACAGGCTTATGGCTACACCTTC.

This chain connects TRBV5-5 to TRBJ1-4; 7 nucleotides match TRBD1. Trimming removed 5 bases from V and 3 bases from J; junction bases left unmatched: 1. The CDR3 consists of 13 residues. Per germline, CDR1 SGHKS and CDR2 YYEKEE (reference sequence). CDR3 protein: CASSQGANEKLFF. CDR3 nucleotides: TGTGCCAGCAGTCAGGGGGCTAATGAAAAACTGTTTTTT.

J is TRBJ1-2 and V is TRBV6-6, with 8 bases matching TRBD1. The V gene end was trimmed by 0 bases and the J gene end by 2 bases; junction bases not matched to a gene: 5. The germline V gene encodes CDR1 MNHNY and CDR2 SVGAGI (reference sequence). The CDR3 length is 16 residues. The chain's CDR3 is CASSYSQGAENYGYTF. In DNA form, the CDR3 reads TGTGCCAGCAGTTACTCGCAGGGGGCGGAGAACTATGGCTACACCTTC.

The gene calls are TRBV11-2 and TRBJ2-7, with 7 bases aligning to TRBD2. CDR3 length equals 16 residues. The trim removed 3 bases at V and 2 bases at J, leaving 10 bases unmatched. Germline V gives CDR1 SGHAT, CDR2 FQNNGV. CDR3 sequence: CASSFVLLGTTYEQYF. In DNA, the CDR3 is TGTGCCAGCAGCTTCGTTCTACTCGGGACTACCTACGAGCAGTACTTC.

The chain has TRBV6-5 and TRBJ1-5; 9 bases are shared with TRBD1. CDR3 length: 14 residues. J lost 4 bases, V lost 11 bases, and 9 bases had no gene match. Germline loops: CDR1 MNHEY, CDR2 SVGAGI. Written as DNA, the CDR3 is TGTGCCTCCTGGACAGGGGCCTATAATCAGCCCCAGCATTTT. Translation: CASWTGAYNQPQHF.

The V and J genes are TRBV6-5 and TRBJ2-5; TRBD1 agrees at 7 bases. The CDR3 spans 15 residues. Germline values: CDR1 MNHEY, CDR2 SVGAGI. The trim removed 5 bases at V and 5 bases at J, leaving 11 bases unmatched. The CDR3 protein is CASSRTVLRGETQYF. CDR3 sequence (DNA): TGTGCCAGCAGTCGAACGGTCCTCAGGGGGGAGACCCAGTACTTC.

V usage is TRBV2 and J usage is TRBJ1-1; D not resolved. Germline values: CDR1 SNHLY, CDR2 FYNNEI. V dropped 3 bases and J dropped 5 bases, with 13 bases sitting between them. There are 14 residues in the CDR3. CDR3 sequence (DNA): TGTGCCAGCAGTGATGGTTACGGGGAGACTGAAGCTTTCTTT. As protein: CASSDGYGETEAFF.

This chain uses TRBV6-4 with TRBJ2-3; TRBD1 might be the D (5 bases). This CDR3 spans 13 amino acids. V was trimmed by 5 bases and J by 5 bases, leaving 11 bases between them. Germline V gene data show CDR1 as MRHNA and CDR2 as SNTAGT. Here the CDR3 reads CASSLGHRDTQYF. The CDR3 region has the DNA TGTGCCAGCAGTCTTGGACACCGAGATACGCAGTATTTT.

This chain uses TRBV12-3 or TRBV12-4 with TRBJ1-1; no clear D gene. The CDR3 totals 12 residues. Between the trimmed V and J ends, which lost 6 bases and 6 bases, there was a span of 11 bases. In DNA, the CDR3 is TGTGCCAGCAGCCTAGTCGGGGCTGAAGCTTTCTTT. Translating gives CASSLVGAEAFF.

This chain links TRBV6-5 with TRBJ1-3; D is possibly TRBD1 (5 bases). Germline CDR1 reads MNHEY; CDR2 reads SVGAGI. This CDR3 is 15 amino acids long. The CDR3 nucleotides read TGTGCTTCAGCAGCACCCAGGGCTACAGGAAACACCATATATTTT. The encoded protein is CASAAPRATGNTIYF.

Only a few counts were recorded for this clone. CDR3 sequence (DNA): TGTGCCAGCAGCTTCTCTGAGAATCAGCCCCAGCATTTT. Amino acids: CASSFSENQPQHF. The J gene is TRBJ1-5, the V gene TRBV7-8; D unresolved. Between the trimmed V and J ends, which lost 3 bases and 4 bases, there was a span of 7 bases. The CDR3 sequence is 13 residues long. Germline lookup yields CDR1 SGHVS and CDR2 FQNEAQ.

In its sample, this clone was seen many times. The rearrangement joins TRBV3-1 (or the pseudogene TRBV3-2) to TRBJ1-2; D may be TRBD1 (5 bases). The V end was cut by 5 bases, the J end by 5 bases, with 9 bases between. The CDR3 length is 12 residues. Germline assignment: CDR1 LGHDT and CDR2 YNNKEL (reference sequence). CDR3 nucleotide sequence: TGTGCCAGCAGCGGGACTTTATATGGCTACACCTTC. Encoded protein: CASSGTLYGYTF.

The rearrangement joins TRBV6-2 or TRBV6-3 to TRBJ2-3, with TRBD2 matching 10 bases. Trimming removed 2 bases from V and 4 bases from J; junction bases left unmatched: 6. This CDR3 spans 16 amino acids. CDR1 MNHEY and CDR2 SVGEGT come from the germline V gene. CDR3 in DNA: TGTGCCAGCAGTTACACAGCGGGGGGGCTGTCAGATACGCAGTATTTT. Translated, it gives CASSYTAGGLSDTQYF.

This chain links TRBV4-3 with TRBJ1-4; 10 bases map to TRBD1. The CDR3 sequence is 15 residues long. J lost 8 bases, V lost 0 bases, and 3 bases had no gene match. The germline V gene encodes CDR1 LGHNA and CDR2 YSLEER. DNA for the CDR3: TGCGCCAGCAGCCAAGAGGGACAGGGGAGCGAAAAACTGTTTTTT. Translation gives CASSQEGQGSEKLFF.

This chain links TRBV3-1 (or the pseudogene TRBV3-2) with TRBJ2-5; 9 bases align to TRBD1. V trimming: 1 base; J trimming: 6 bases; junction bases outside the gene matches: 6. Germline CDR1 LGHDT, CDR2 YNNKEL (reference sequence). The CDR3 has 15 residues. CDR3 bases: TGTGCCAGCAGCCAAGGACAGGGGGTCGGAAAGACCCAGTACTTC. This encodes CASSQGQGVGKTQYF.

The rearrangement uses TRBV4-3 and TRBJ1-5; D uncertain. The V and J ends lost 0 bases and 7 bases respectively, with 10 bases between them. The CDR3 totals 14 residues. Germline V lookup: CDR1 LGHNA, CDR2 YSLEER. In DNA, the CDR3 is TGCGCCAGCAGCCAAGATGCCAACAGACAGCCCCAGCATTTT. Translation: CASSQDANRQPQHF.

The chain combines TRBV6-5 with TRBJ1-5; D gene unclear. Trimming left V 2 bases short and J 2 bases short, with 10 bases between. The CDR3 is 15 residues long. Germline V gene data show CDR1 as MNHEY and CDR2 as SVGAGI. The CDR3 DNA follows: TGTGCCAGCAGTTACGGAGGGATGGGCAATCAGCCCCAGCATTTT. It encodes CASSYGGMGNQPQHF.